These T cell receptor beta chains were read from a single sample in a study of control samples from healthy donors and cancer patients. Assay: immunoSEQ multiplex PCR; the TCRdb copy retains only in-frame clones and omits some. The sample includes 400,000 to 500,000 clones, 80% to 95% of them seen just once. Sequenced: PBMCs. The receptors were sampled from a man in his forties or fifties with head and neck cancer. CDR3s include the opening cysteine and the closing phenylalanine or tryptophan. The order of the fields is D gene, V gene, clone size, J gene, CDR3 protein, CDR3 DNA. A D gene is named only where the DNA matches it firmly. A row's size may be missing; if present it is once, few, many or a size class.

NA,TRBV19,NA,TRBJ2-2,CASKDYSGATGELFF,TGTGCCAGTAAAGACTATTCGGGAGCCACCGGGGAGCTGTTTTTT
TRBD1,TRBV5-4,NA,TRBJ2-7,CASSLQDRGPNEQYF,TGTGCCAGCAGCCTCCAGGACAGGGGGCCTAACGAGCAGTACTTC
TRBD1,TRBV18,NA,TRBJ2-3,CASSPPDRASADTQYF,TGTGCCAGCTCACCCCCGGACAGGGCCTCTGCAGATACGCAGTATTTT
TRBD1,TRBV19,once,TRBJ1-2,CASSADGQGANYGYTF,TGTGCCAGTAGTGCGGACGGACAGGGGGCTAACTATGGCTACACCTTC
NA,TRBV2,NA,TRBJ2-5,CASSEAWSTSTQYF,TGTGCCAGCAGTGAAGCCTGGTCCACGTCGACCCAGTACTTC
TRBD2,TRBV29-1,NA,TRBJ2-1,CSVAPTSGAVGEQFF,TGCAGCGTTGCTCCTACTAGCGGCGCAGTAGGGGAGCAGTTCTTC
TRBD1,TRBV7-2,NA,TRBJ2-1,CASSPTGTVDYNEQFF,TGTGCCAGCAGCCCCACCGGGACAGTTGACTACAATGAGCAGTTCTTC
TRBD1,TRBV16,NA,TRBJ1-4,CASSPGQGVREKLFF,TGTGCCAGCAGCCCCGGACAGGGGGTGAGAGAAAAACTGTTTTTT
TRBD1,TRBV28,NA,TRBJ1-1,CASSVGGAGGETEAFF,TGTGCCAGCAGTGTGGGAGGGGCAGGGGGCGAAACTGAAGCTTTCTTT
NA,TRBV6-5,NA,TRBJ1-1,CASCKGLNTEAFF,TGTGCCAGCTGTAAGGGGTTGAACACTGAAGCTTTCTTT
NA,TRBV30,once,TRBJ2-7,CAWRRARDEQYF,TGTGCCTGGAGACGCGCCCGGGACGAGCAGTACTTC
NA,TRBV15,NA,TRBJ2-3,CATSWRSGDTQYF,TGTGCCACCAGTTGGCGGAGCGGAGATACGCAGTATTTT
TRBD2,TRBV28,NA,TRBJ2-5,CASSLSGLAGGTQETQYF,TGTGCCAGCAGTTTATCCGGACTAGCGGGGGGGACCCAAGAGACCCAGTACTTC
TRBD1,TRBV9,NA,TRBJ2-7,CASSEGQGAYEQYF,TGTGCCAGCAGCGAGGGACAGGGGGCCTACGAGCAGTACTTC
NA,TRBV7-9,NA,TRBJ2-5,CASSFAGDGETQYF,TGTGCCAGCAGCTTTGCAGGGGACGGGGAGACCCAGTACTTC
NA,TRBV27,NA,TRBJ2-3,CASTAWGTDTQYF,TGTGCCAGCACCGCTTGGGGCACAGATACGCAGTATTTT
NA,TRBV15,NA,TRBJ1-4,CATAKGRANEKLFF,TGTGCCACCGCCAAAGGTCGGGCTAATGAAAAACTGTTTTTT
TRBD1,TRBV28,NA,TRBJ1-5,CASSPGTGSDQPQHF,TGTGCCAGCAGTCCTGGGACAGGCTCCGATCAGCCCCAGCATTTT
NA,TRBV9,once,TRBJ1-2,CASSPRREKLYGYTF,TGTGCCAGCAGCCCCCGCCGGGAGAAACTCTATGGCTACACCTTC
NA,TRBV19,NA,TRBJ1-5,CASSKGVDNQPQHF,TGTGCCAGTAGTAAGGGGGTTGACAATCAGCCCCAGCATTTT
NA,TRBV29-1,NA,TRBJ2-1,CSAYRVGTNEQFF,TGCAGCGCTTACAGGGTGGGGACTAATGAGCAGTTCTTC
NA,TRBV19,NA,TRBJ1-6,CASRIAGVNNSPLHF,TGTGCCAGTAGAATAGCCGGGGTTAACAATTCACCCCTCCACTTT
TRBD2,TRBV9,NA,TRBJ2-3,CASSVGGTSDLTDTQYF,TGTGCCAGCAGCGTAGGTGGGACTAGCGATTTGACAGATACGCAGTATTTT
NA,TRBV15,NA,TRBJ1-1,CATSRDRGEAFF,TGTGCCACCAGCAGAGATCGGGGCGAGGCTTTCTTT
NA,TRBV6-4,NA,TRBJ2-3,CASSDIYGTTQYF,TGTGCCAGCAGTGACATTTACGGGACAACGCAGTATTTT
NA,TRBV21-1,NA,TRBJ1-1,CASSPRWGLNTEAFF,TGTGCCAGCAGCCCCCGGTGGGGACTTAACACTGAAGCTTTCTTT
TRBD2,TRBV19,NA,TRBJ2-7,CASSLTSGRSYEQYF,TGTGCCAGTAGTTTGACTAGCGGGCGCTCCTACGAGCAGTACTTC
NA,TRBV4-2,NA,TRBJ1-1,CASSQGSGEETEAFF,TGTGCCAGCAGCCAAGGATCAGGGGAAGAAACTGAAGCTTTCTTT
TRBD1,TRBV3-1/TRBV3-2,NA,TRBJ2-1,CASSQAGTGIYNEQFF,TGTGCCAGCAGCCAAGCCGGGACAGGGATCTACAATGAGCAGTTCTTC
TRBD1,TRBV3-1/TRBV3-2,NA,TRBJ2-7,CASSRDRDYEQYF,TGTGCCAGCAGCCGGGACAGGGACTACGAGCAGTACTTC
NA,TRBV7-2,NA,TRBJ1-1,CASSYWTEAYTEAFF,TGTGCCAGCAGCTATTGGACGGAAGCTTACACTGAAGCTTTCTTT
NA,TRBV19,NA,TRBJ2-2,CASKLSGELFF,TGTGCCAGTAAATTGTCCGGGGAGCTGTTTTTT
TRBD2,TRBV10-3,NA,TRBJ2-2,CAISEGGARAGGLAGELFF,TGTGCCATCAGTGAAGGCGGGGCAAGAGCGGGAGGGTTAGCCGGGGAGCTGTTTTTT
TRBD1,TRBV7-3,NA,TRBJ2-7,CASSWDRGYEQYF,TGTGCCAGCAGCTGGGACAGGGGTTACGAGCAGTACTTC
NA,TRBV19,NA,TRBJ1-5,CASSMGGVSNQPQHF,TGTGCCAGTAGTATGGGAGGGGTTAGCAATCAGCCCCAGCATTTT
TRBD1,TRBV5-5,NA,TRBJ2-1,CTSRNDRGRLEQFF,TGTACCAGCAGGAACGACAGGGGCAGGCTGGAGCAGTTCTTC
TRBD2,TRBV9,NA,TRBJ2-1,CASSPWTSGRYEQFF,TGTGCCAGCAGCCCCTGGACTAGCGGGAGATATGAGCAGTTCTTC
NA,TRBV12-3/TRBV12-4,once,TRBJ2-5,CASSLYREVIYF,TGTGCCAGCAGTTTATATAGGGAGGTAATATACTTC
NA,TRBV27,once,TRBJ1-3,CASSPRLGKVVTGNTIYF,TGTGCCAGCAGTCCGCGACTAGGGAAAGTTGTAACTGGAAACACCATATATTTT
TRBD1,TRBV27,NA,TRBJ1-4,CASSFSRNYGTGGEKLFF,TGTGCCAGCAGTTTCTCGAGAAATTACGGGACAGGGGGTGAAAAACTGTTTTTT
TRBD1,TRBV27,NA,TRBJ1-1,CASSNRGLGVTEAFF,TGTGCCAGCAGCAACAGGGGGCTAGGAGTCACTGAAGCTTTCTTT
TRBD1,TRBV4-1,NA,TRBJ1-5,CASSQTPPLGQVNQPQHF,TGCGCCAGCAGCCAAACCCCCCCGCTGGGACAGGTCAATCAGCCCCAGCATTTT
NA,TRBV21-1,NA,TRBJ1-2,CASSRRVFSGYTF,TGTGCCAGCAGCAGAAGGGTATTCTCTGGCTACACCTTC
NA,TRBV6-2/TRBV6-3,NA,TRBJ2-3,CASSYPHGDTQYF,TGTGCCAGCAGTTACCCCCATGGGGATACGCAGTATTTT
NA,TRBV7-8,NA,TRBJ1-3,CASRQSSGNTIYF,TGTGCCAGCAGGCAGAGCTCTGGAAACACCATATATTTT
TRBD1,TRBV19,NA,TRBJ2-7,CASSMPPGQGSHEQYF,TGTGCCAGTAGTATGCCTCCGGGACAGGGATCTCACGAGCAGTACTTC
TRBD1,TRBV13,NA,TRBJ2-7,CASSSTGGVSGEQYF,TGTGCCAGCAGCTCTACAGGGGGCGTTTCGGGAGAGCAGTACTTC
TRBD1,TRBV4-2,NA,TRBJ2-1,CASSQVTGTGSYNEQFF,TGTGCCAGCAGCCAAGTCACAGGGACAGGATCCTACAATGAGCAGTTCTTC
TRBD2,TRBV9,NA,TRBJ2-7,CASSGTGTTFYEQYF,TGTGCCAGCAGCGGGACCGGGACTACATTCTACGAGCAGTACTTC
TRBD1,TRBV10-1,NA,TRBJ2-5,CASSEYRGLDQETQYF,TGCGCCAGCAGTGAATACAGGGGCTTAGACCAAGAGACCCAGTACTTC
NA,TRBV5-4,NA,TRBJ2-3,CASSFRGRATDTQYF,TGTGCCAGCAGCTTCCGGGGCAGGGCTACAGATACGCAGTATTTT
NA,TRBV12-3/TRBV12-4,NA,TRBJ2-5,CASSKGDGETQYF,TGTGCCAGCAGCAAAGGTGACGGGGAGACCCAGTACTTC